Sequencing of this T cell receptor beta chain was carried out in a study of neoadjuvant anti-PD-1 for oral cavity cancer. Study details: Most patients had three to four biweekly doses of 3 mg/kg nivolumab before resection. Patients without progression received a fourth nivolumab dose around day 43, then surgical resection on days 50-56.

This clone is categorized as large. This CDR3 is 13 amino acids long. The V gene lost 1 base and the J gene lost 5 bases, with 8 bases spanning the gap. Germline V gives CDR1 SGHDN, CDR2 FVKESK. Using immunoSEQ multiplex PCR, the repertoire was profiled, and TCRdb retains in-frame clones only, with some absent. The table has about 1,400 clones, roughly 49% seen once. Documented time point: after neoadjuvant nivolumab, at surgical resection. This chain uses TRBV14 with TRBJ1-1, with a possible D match to TRBD1 (5 bases). The sample in question was tumor tissue, obtained after nivolumab (anti-PD-1) treatment. This receptor was taken from a person aged 40 to 85 with oral cavity squamous cell carcinoma. CDR3 bases: TGTGCCAGCAGCCAAGGGGGCCGGACTGAAGCTTTCTTT. Protein sequence: CASSQGGRTEAFF.